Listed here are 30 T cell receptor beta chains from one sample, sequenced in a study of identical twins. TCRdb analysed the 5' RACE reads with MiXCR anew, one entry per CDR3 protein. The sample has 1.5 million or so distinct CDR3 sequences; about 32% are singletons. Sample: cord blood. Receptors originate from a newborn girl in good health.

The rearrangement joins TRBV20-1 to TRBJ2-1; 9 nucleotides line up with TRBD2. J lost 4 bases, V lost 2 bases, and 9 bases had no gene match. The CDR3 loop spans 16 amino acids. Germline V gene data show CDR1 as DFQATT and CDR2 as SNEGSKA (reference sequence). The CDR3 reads CSARYRTSETYNEQFF. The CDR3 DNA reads TGCAGTGCTAGATATCGGACTAGCGAGACGTACAATGAGCAGTTCTTC.

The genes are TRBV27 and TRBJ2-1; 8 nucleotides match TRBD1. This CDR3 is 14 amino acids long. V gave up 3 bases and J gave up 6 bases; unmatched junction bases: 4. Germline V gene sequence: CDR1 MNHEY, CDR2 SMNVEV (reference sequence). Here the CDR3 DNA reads TGTGCCAGCAGTTTCGCCGACAGGGGCAATGAGCAGTTCTTC. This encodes CASSFADRGNEQFF.

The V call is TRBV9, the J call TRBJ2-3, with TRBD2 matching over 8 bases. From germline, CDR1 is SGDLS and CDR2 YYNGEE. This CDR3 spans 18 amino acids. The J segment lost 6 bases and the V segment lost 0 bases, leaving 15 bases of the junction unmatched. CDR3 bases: TGTGCCAGCAGCGTAGCCCACCCGTGGAGCGGGGGATCTGATACGCAGTATTTT. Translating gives CASSVAHPWSGGSDTQYF.

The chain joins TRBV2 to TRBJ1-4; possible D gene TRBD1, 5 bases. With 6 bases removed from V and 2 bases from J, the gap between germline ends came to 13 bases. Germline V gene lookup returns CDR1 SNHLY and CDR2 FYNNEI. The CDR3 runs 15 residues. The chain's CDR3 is CASSARGWTNEKLFF. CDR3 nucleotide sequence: TGTGCCAGCAGCGCACGGGGGTGGACTAATGAAAAACTGTTTTTT.

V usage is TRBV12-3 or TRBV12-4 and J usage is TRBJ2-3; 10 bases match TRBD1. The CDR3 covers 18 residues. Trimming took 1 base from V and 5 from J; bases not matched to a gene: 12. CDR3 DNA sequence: TGTGCCAGCAGTTTAGAAGCCCCCGGGACAGGGGCGAGAGATACGCAGTATTTT. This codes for CASSLEAPGTGARDTQYF.

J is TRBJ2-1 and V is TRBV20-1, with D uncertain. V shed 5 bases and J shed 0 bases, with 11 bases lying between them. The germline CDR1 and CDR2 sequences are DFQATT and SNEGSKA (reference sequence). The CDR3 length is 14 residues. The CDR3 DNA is TGCAGTGCTGGCTCCCCGGGCTCCTACAATGAGCAGTTCTTC. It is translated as CSAGSPGSYNEQFF.

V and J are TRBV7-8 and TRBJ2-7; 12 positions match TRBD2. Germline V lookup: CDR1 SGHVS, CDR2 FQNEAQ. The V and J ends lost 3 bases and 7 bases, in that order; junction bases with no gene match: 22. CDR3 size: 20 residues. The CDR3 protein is CASSFSALAGGTRSYNEQYF. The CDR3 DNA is TGTGCCAGCAGCTTCTCTGCCCTAGCGGGAGGGACTCGGTCCTACAATGAGCAGTACTTC.

The CDR3 sequence is CASSQDPFQGVYEQYF. The CDR3 nucleotides are TGCGCCAGCAGCCAAGATCCTTTTCAGGGAGTTTACGAGCAGTACTTC. The chain recombines TRBV4-1 with TRBJ2-7; D is perhaps TRBD1 or TRBD2 (5 bases each). The V gene's germline CDR1 is MGHRA and CDR2 YSYEKL. V lost 0 bases to trimming and J lost 4 bases, with 16 bases between them. The CDR3 runs 16 residues.

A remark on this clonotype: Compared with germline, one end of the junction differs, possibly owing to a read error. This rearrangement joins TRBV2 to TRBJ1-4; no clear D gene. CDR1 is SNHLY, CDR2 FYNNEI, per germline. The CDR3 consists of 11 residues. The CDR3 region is CSSSESGKLFF. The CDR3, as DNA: TGTTCCAGCAGTGAATCGGGGAAACTGTTTTTT.

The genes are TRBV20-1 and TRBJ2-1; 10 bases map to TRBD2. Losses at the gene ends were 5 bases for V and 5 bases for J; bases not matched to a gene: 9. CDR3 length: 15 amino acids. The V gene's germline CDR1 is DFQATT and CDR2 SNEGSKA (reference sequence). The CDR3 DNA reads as TGCAGTGCTGGGAAGACAGCGGGAGGGAACAATGAGCAGTTCTTC. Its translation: CSAGKTAGGNNEQFF.

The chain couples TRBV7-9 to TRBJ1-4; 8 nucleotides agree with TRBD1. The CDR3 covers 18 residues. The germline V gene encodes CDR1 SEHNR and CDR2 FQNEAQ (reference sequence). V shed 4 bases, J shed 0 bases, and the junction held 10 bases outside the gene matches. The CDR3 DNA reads TGTGCCAGCAGCTCAACAGGGGGTTCCCAACCAACTAATGAAAAACTGTTTTTT. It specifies CASSSTGGSQPTNEKLFF. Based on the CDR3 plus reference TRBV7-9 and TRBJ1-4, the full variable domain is DTGVSQNPRHKITKRGQNVTFRCDPISEHNRLYWYRQTLGQGPEFLTYFQNEAQLEKSRLLSDRFSAERPKGSFSTLEIQRTEQGDSAMYLCASSSTGGSQPTNEKLFFGSGTQLSVL.

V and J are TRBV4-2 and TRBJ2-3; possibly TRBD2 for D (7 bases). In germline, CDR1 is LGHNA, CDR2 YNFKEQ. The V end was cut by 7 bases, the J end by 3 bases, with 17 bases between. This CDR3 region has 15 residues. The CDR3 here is CASTQRGALTDTQYF. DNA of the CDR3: TGTGCCAGCACTCAACGGGGGGCTTTAACAGATACGCAGTATTTT.

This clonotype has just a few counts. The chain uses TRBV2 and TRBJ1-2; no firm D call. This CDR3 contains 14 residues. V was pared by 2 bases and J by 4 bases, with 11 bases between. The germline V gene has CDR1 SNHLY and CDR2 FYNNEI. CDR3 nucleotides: TGTGCCAGCAGTGAAATGAGGACCGGCTATGGCTACACCTTC. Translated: CASSEMRTGYGYTF.

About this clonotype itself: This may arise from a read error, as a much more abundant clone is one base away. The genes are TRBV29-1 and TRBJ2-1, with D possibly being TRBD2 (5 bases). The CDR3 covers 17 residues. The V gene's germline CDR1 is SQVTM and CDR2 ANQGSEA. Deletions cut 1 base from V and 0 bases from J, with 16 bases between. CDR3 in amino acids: CSVEGPWQRSSYNEQFF. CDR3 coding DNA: TGCAGCGTTGAAGGTCCTTGGCAGCGGTCCTCCTACAATGAGCAGTTCTTC.

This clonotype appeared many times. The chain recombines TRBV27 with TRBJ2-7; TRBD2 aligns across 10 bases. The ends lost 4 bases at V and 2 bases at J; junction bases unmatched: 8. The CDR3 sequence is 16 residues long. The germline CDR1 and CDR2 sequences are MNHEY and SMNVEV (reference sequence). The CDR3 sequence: CASSSPTSGLPYEQYF. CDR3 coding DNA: TGTGCCAGCAGTTCCCCGACTAGCGGGTTACCCTACGAGCAGTACTTC.

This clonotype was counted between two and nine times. The CDR3 bases are TGTGCCAGCAGTTATGGAGCTTATGAAAAACTGTTTTTT. Translated, it gives CASSYGAYEKLFF. The chain couples TRBV6-2 or TRBV6-3 to TRBJ1-4, with D uncertain. V lost 3 bases and J 6 bases, leaving 8 bases between the germline ends. The CDR3 extends over 13 amino acids. Per the germline V gene, CDR1 is MNHEY and CDR2 is SVGEGT.

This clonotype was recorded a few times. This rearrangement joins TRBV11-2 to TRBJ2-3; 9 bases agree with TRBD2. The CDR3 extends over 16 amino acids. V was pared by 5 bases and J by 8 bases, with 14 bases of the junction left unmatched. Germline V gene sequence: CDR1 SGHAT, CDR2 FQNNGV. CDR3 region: CASSGQTSGRWGTQYF. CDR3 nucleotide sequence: TGTGCCAGCAGCGGTCAGACTAGCGGTCGGTGGGGTACGCAGTATTTT.

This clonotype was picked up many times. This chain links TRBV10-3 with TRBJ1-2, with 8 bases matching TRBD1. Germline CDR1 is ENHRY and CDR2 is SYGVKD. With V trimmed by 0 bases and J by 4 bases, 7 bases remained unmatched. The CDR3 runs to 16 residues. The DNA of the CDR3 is TGTGCCATCAGTGAGTCGACTCAGGGGGCTCTCTATGGCTACACCTTC. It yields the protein CAISESTQGALYGYTF.

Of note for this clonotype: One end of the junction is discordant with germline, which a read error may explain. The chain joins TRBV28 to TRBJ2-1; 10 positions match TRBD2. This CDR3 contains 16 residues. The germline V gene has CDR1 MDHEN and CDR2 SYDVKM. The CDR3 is CASSPPTSGHYNKQFF. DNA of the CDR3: TGTGCCAGCAGTCCCCCGACTAGCGGGCATTACAATAAGCAGTTCTTC. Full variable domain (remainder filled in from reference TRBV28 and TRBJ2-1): DVKVTQSSRYLVKRTGEKVFLECVQDMDHENMFWYRQDPGLGLRLIYFSYDVKMKEKGDIPEGYSVSREKKERFSLILESASTNQTSMYLCASSPPTSGHYNKQFFGPGTRLTVL.

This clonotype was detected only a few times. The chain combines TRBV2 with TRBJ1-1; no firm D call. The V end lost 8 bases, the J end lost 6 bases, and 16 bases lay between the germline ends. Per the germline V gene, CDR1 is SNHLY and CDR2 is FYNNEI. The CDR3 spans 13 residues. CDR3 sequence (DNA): TGTGCCAGCTATGTGGCATTTAGGGCTGAAGCTTTCTTT. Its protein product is CASYVAFRAEAFF.

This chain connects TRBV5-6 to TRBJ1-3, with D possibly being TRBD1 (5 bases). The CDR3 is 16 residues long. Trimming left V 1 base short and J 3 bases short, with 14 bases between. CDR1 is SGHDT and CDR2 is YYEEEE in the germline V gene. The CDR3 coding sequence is TGTGCCAGCAGCTTGCAGGGCGTAAAAGTTGGAAACACCATATATTTT. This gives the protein CASSLQGVKVGNTIYF.

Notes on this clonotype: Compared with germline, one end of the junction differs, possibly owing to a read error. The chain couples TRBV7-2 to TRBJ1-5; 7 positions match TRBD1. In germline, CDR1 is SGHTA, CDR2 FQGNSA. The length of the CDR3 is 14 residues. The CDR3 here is CASSLQGRDQPRHF. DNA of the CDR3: TGTGCCAGCAGCCTACAGGGGAGGGATCAGCCCCGGCATTTT.

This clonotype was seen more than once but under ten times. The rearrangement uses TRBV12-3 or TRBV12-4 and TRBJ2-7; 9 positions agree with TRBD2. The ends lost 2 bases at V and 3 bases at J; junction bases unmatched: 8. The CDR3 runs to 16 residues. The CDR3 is CASSLYAPAGGYEQYF. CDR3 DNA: TGTGCCAGCAGTTTATATGCACCAGCGGGAGGCTACGAGCAGTACTTC.

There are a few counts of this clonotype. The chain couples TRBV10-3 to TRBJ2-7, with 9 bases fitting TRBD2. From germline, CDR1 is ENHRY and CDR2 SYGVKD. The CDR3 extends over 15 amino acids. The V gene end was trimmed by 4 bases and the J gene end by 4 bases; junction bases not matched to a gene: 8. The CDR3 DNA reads TGTGCCATCAGTGGTAAGGCTAGCGGGGATTACGAGCAGTACTTC. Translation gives CAISGKASGDYEQYF.

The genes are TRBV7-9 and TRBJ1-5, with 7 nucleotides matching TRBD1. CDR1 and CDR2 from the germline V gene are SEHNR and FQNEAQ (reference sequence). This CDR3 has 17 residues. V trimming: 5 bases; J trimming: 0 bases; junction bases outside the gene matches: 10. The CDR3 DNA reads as TGTGCCAGCAGCCAAGAGACAGGGAGCCTTAGCAATCAGCCCCAGCATTTT. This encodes CASSQETGSLSNQPQHF. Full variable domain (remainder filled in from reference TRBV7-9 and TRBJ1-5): DTGVSQNPRHKITKRGQNVTFRCDPISEHNRLYWYRQTLGQGPEFLTYFQNEAQLEKSRLLSDRFSAERPKGSFSTLEIQRTEQGDSAMYLCASSQETGSLSNQPQHFGDGTRLSIL.

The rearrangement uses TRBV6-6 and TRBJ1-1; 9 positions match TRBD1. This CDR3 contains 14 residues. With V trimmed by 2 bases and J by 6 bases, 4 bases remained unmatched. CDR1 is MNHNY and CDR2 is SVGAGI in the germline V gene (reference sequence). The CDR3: CASSYRDREAEAFF. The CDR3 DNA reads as TGTGCCAGCAGTTACAGGGACAGGGAGGCTGAAGCTTTCTTT.

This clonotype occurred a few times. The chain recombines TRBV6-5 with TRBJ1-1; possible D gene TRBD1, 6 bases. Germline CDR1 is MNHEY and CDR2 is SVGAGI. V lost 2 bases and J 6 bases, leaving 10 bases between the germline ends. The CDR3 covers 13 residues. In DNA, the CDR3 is TGTGCCAGCAGTTACAAACAGGGCTCTGAAGCTTTCTTT. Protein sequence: CASSYKQGSEAFF.

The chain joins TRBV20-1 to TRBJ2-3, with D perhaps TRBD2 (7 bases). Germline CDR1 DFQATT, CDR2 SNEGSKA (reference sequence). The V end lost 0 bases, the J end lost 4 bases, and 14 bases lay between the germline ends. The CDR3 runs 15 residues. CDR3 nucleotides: TGCAGTGCTAGAGATCACTCGGGGGGCCCAGATACGCAGTATTTT. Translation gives CSARDHSGGPDTQYF.

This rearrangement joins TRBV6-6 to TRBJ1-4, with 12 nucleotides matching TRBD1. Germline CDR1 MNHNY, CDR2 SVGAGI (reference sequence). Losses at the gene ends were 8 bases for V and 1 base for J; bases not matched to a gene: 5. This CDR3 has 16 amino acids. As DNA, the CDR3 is TGTGCCAGCCTCGGGACAGGGGGCCGAACTAATGAAAAACTGTTTTTT. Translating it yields CASLGTGGRTNEKLFF.

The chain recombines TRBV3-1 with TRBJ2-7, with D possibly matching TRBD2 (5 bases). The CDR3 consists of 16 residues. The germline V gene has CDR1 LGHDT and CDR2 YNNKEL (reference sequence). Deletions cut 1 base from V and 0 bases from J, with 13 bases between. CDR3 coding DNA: TGTGCCAGCAGCCAAGGAGAACTAGTCTACTCCTACGAGCAGTACTTC. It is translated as CASSQGELVYSYEQYF.